This TCR beta chain was retrieved from a study of a mutant IDH1 vaccine in newly diagnosed glioma. Background on the study: Before enrollment, patients got radiotherapy alone, temozolomide alone, or mostly the combination.

The CDR3 runs 14 residues. Trimming shortened V by 0 bases and J by 6 bases, and 8 bases separated the two germline ends. In germline, CDR1 is MNHNY, CDR2 SVGAGI (reference sequence). A few counts support this clone. Its cognate antigen is unknown. The assay was immunoSEQ multiplex PCR, and TCRdb's table has in-frame clones only and misses some. The sample lists about 64,000 clones; 65% to 85% were seen once. The time point denotes: week 11, during vaccination. All doses held 300 ug of mutant IDH1 20-mer peptide, with topical imiquimod. New astrocytomas of WHO grade 3 or 4 that were IDH1-mutant and ATRX-lost were found in the donors.

The receptor was isolated from a woman aged 45-65 years with glioma. The chain is built from TRBV6-6 and TRBJ2-2, with D unresolved. This specimen consisted of PBMCs, obtained from a glioma patient whose treatment included an IDH1 peptide vaccine. CDR3 protein: CASSYSTGAGELFF. CDR3 bases: TGTGCCAGCAGTTACTCGACGGGCGCCGGGGAGCTGTTTTTT.